This T cell receptor (beta chain) was captured in a study of cytomegalovirus exposure and HLA in healthy donors. Points from the study as a whole: Across donors, most TCRs were seen rarely, yet some public ones were widespread. CMV serostatus was the sole immune exposure data available. At a 0.05 false discovery rate, a later analysis found 18,000 or so TCR beta sequences to be associated with HLA alleles. Indistinguishability led to the exclusion of some V segments, TRBV6-2 and TRBV6-3 included.

PCR amplification relied on 60 Vbeta primers (plus 13 Jbeta primers). Some clones are missing from TCRdb's copy, which holds only in-frame ones; the method was immunoSEQ multiplex PCR. This table has some 160,000 clones, 80% to 90% appearing once. This clone showed up just once. Its antigen is as yet unknown. There are 13 residues in the CDR3. Germline V CDR1 and CDR2: SGDLS, YYNGEE. Trimming pared 3 bases from V and 6 bases from J, leaving 12 bases between. The clonotype comes from a boy aged 2 to 10 in good health and CMV-seronegative. This chain connects TRBV9 to TRBJ1-1; possibly TRBD1 for D (6 bases). The sequenced sample consisted of PBMCs. CDR3 residues: CASSEVGHPEAFF. Here the CDR3 DNA reads TGTGCCAGCAGCGAAGTGGGACACCCTGAAGCTTTCTTT.